This T cell receptor (beta chain) emerged from a study of blood T cells in healthy people across ages. General study points: Roughly linear age-related decline in beta diversity appeared, significant by age about 40.

Germline V gene sequence: CDR1 SGHKS, CDR2 YYEKEE (reference sequence). The CDR3 consists of 13 residues. The use of a sample-barcoded 5' primer and a J-beta primer mix characterized a second PCR of about 7 to 12 cycles. Through a template-switch adaptor with 12 random nucleotides, each cDNA molecule received a tag. MiXCR was run by TCRdb on the 5' RACE reads, yielding one entry per CDR3 protein. The sample holds fewer than 950,000 distinct CDR3 sequences, under 40% seen once. Comment on this clonotype: Its matching antigen is unknown.

Sequencing used blood. The receptor comes from a man aged 18 to 29 in good health. The chain employs TRBV5-5 and TRBJ2-4; D gene unclear. The J call may be incorrect, as the DNA end agrees better with TRBJ2-7. CDR3 nucleotides: TGTGCCAGCAGCTTGGGATCCAACTACGAGCAGTACTTC. Protein product: CASSLGSNYEQYF.